This is a list of T cell receptor beta chains from one sample in a study of T cell changes during pregnancy in multiple sclerosis. Some clones are missing from TCRdb's copy, which holds only in-frame ones; the method was immunoSEQ multiplex PCR. Of roughly 100,000 clones in the sample, roughly 92% were seen once. Material: peripheral blood, obtained after pregnancy. The receptors originated from a female donor with multiple sclerosis, enrolled in a pregnancy study. The CDR3 runs from the conserved cysteine through the conserved F or W. D genes are given only for firm matches.

j_call | v_call | cdr3_length | d_call | cdr3_aa | cdr3_nt
TRBJ1-5 | TRBV2 | 15 | TRBD1 | CAKGEPGQEYQPQHF | TGTGCCAAAGGGGAGCCCGGACAGGAGTACCAGCCCCAGCATTTT
TRBJ2-7 | TRBV9 | 13 | . | CASSVEGGREQYF | TGTGCCAGCAGCGTTGAGGGGGGGCGGGAGCAGTACTTC
TRBJ1-6 | TRBV30 | 14 | . | CAWSARGRDPPLHF | TGTGCCTGGAGTGCCCGAGGCAGGGATCCACCCCTCCACTTT
TRBJ2-1 | TRBV5-1 | 15 | . | CASSGGLLKDNEQFF | TGCGCCAGCAGCGGGGGACTTCTAAAAGACAATGAGCAGTTCTTC
TRBJ1-5 | TRBV5-6 | 15 | TRBD1 | CASSLRTGRRQPQHF | TGTGCCAGCAGCTTGAGGACAGGGAGGCGTCAGCCCCAGCATTTT
TRBJ1-1 | TRBV10-3 | 15 | TRBD1 | CAISELQGQNTEAFF | TGTGCCATCAGTGAGCTACAGGGGCAGAACACTGAAGCTTTCTTT
TRBJ1-6 | TRBV27 | 17 | . | CASSLRTSGGGNSPLHF | TGTGCCAGCAGTTTGAGGACTTCGGGGGGTGGAAATTCACCCCTCCACTTT
TRBJ2-7 | TRBV4-2 | 13 | . | CASSQTPAGERYF | TGTGCCAGCAGCCAGACCCCTGCCGGGGAGCGGTACTTC
TRBJ2-4 | TRBV29-1 | 14 | . | CSVEPVLAKNIQYF | TGCAGCGTTGAACCTGTTCTAGCCAAAAACATTCAGTACTTC
TRBJ2-5 | TRBV9 | 16 | TRBD2 | CASSVAPSGGQETQYF | TGTGCCAGCAGCGTAGCACCTAGCGGGGGGCAAGAGACCCAGTACTTC
TRBJ1-5 | TRBV2 | 13 | TRBD1 | CASSFTGDQPQHF | TGTGCCAGCAGTTTTACAGGGGATCAGCCCCAGCATTTT